The next 19 T cell receptor beta chains were all read from a single sample in a study of blood T cells in healthy people across ages (dated by TCRdb to between 2015 and 2017). Receptor libraries were prepared by 5' RACE. TCRdb shows the sequencer as Illumina HiSeq 2500. A second PCR of about 7 to 12 cycles was run with a J-beta primer mix and a sample-barcoded 5' primer. The public sequencing data were trimmed at Q25 with fastp and processed into clonotypes with MiXCR by TCRdb, which kept only in-frame beta chains. CDR3 protein sequences are deduplicated, and each keeps its most common genes and DNA. For this sample the table gives more than 1,000,000 distinct CDR3 sequences, of which under 30% were detected only once. Jointly, the top ten make up 0.65% to 0.95% of the sample. The sample was also reused in another study, on T cells of mothers and their children.

The specimen was blood. These TCRs come from a girl aged 2 to 10 in good health.

This clonotype turned up a few times. V is TRBV7-9 and J is TRBJ1-1; D remains ambiguous. CDR1 and CDR2 from the germline V gene are SEHNR and FQNEAQ (reference sequence). The CDR3 loop spans 13 amino acids. V was shortened by 5 bases and J by 5 bases, with 12 bases between the two germline ends. The CDR3 bases are TGTGCCAGCAGCCCGGAAGTGAGTACTGAAGCTTTCTTT. Translation gives CASSPEVSTEAFF.

Worth noting for this clonotype: One base away lies a much larger clone, so this may be a sequencing read error. The conserved phenylalanine or tryptophan is not found at the CDR3 terminus, so this likely reflects a read error. The chain has TRBV9 and TRBJ2-7; D gene uncertain. V was pared by 8 bases and J by 1 base, with 16 bases between. Germline CDR1 is SGDLS and CDR2 is YYNGEE. This CDR3 comprises 14 residues. The CDR3 DNA follows: TGTGCCAGTCCTGGACCTTACTGGTCCTACGAGCAGTACTGC. Translating it yields CASPGPYWSYEQYC.

The chain is built from TRBV4-1 and TRBJ2-1; D call uncertain. The CDR3 spans 18 residues. Trimming shortened V by 0 bases and J by 2 bases, and 17 bases separated the two germline ends. The germline V gene encodes CDR1 MGHRA and CDR2 YSYEKL. CDR3 nucleotide sequence: TGCGCCAGCAGCCAAGACCCACTCGGCTCCAGCCCCTACAATGAGCAGTTCTTC. This encodes CASSQDPLGSSPYNEQFF.

This clonotype was found once. This chain uses TRBV11-2 with TRBJ2-1, with D perhaps matching TRBD2 (7 bases). V was clipped by 5 bases and J by 9 bases, with 14 bases between them. Germline CDR1 SGHAT, CDR2 FQNNGV. This CDR3 is built from 13 residues. The CDR3 DNA sequence: TGTGCCAGCAGCGTCAGGGGAGGGGGTGAGCAGTTCTTC. Translated: CASSVRGGGEQFF.

This clonotype was counted only a few times. The chain joins TRBV4-2 to TRBJ2-5; the D gene is possibly TRBD1 (6 bases). TRBJ2-1 matches the DNA end more closely, so the J call is doubtful. The CDR3 is 15 amino acids. Germline V gives CDR1 LGHNA, CDR2 YNFKEQ. CDR3 region: CASSQHRVLQDEQFF. In DNA, the CDR3 is TGTGCCAGCAGCCAACACAGGGTGCTCCAGGATGAGCAGTTCTTC.

The chain couples TRBV28 to TRBJ1-4; TRBD1 might be the D (5 bases). CDR1 is MDHEN, CDR2 SYDVKM, per germline. The CDR3 is made up of 13 amino acids. V was shortened by 2 bases and J by 13 bases, with 14 bases between the two germline ends. CDR3: CASSLPSTGGLFF. The CDR3 DNA is TGTGCCAGCAGTTTACCCTCTACCGGGGGACTGTTTTTT. Together with reference TRBV28 and TRBJ1-4, the CDR3 gives the full variable domain: DVKVTQSSRYLVKRTGEKVFLECVQDMDHENMFWYRQDPGLGLRLIYFSYDVKMKEKGDIPEGYSVSREKKERFSLILESASTNQTSMYLCASSLPSTGGLFFGSGTQLSVL.

This clonotype showed up just a few times. The V call is TRBV11-2, the J call TRBJ2-1; D is perhaps TRBD1 (5 bases). The J call may be mistaken, given a closer DNA end match to TRBJ2-7. CDR1 is SGHAT and CDR2 is FQNNGV in the germline V gene. The CDR3 has 13 amino acids. The CDR3, as DNA: TGTGCCCCCAGGGTCACGGTCGCCCACGAGCAGTACTTC. Encoded protein: CAPRVTVAHEQYF.

This clonotype turned up a few times. The V and J genes are TRBV6-2 or TRBV6-3 and TRBJ1-1; the D gene is possibly TRBD1 (6 bases). The length of the CDR3 is 11 residues. The V gene's germline CDR1 is MNHEY and CDR2 SVGEGT. V was shortened by 7 bases and J by 11 bases, with 14 bases between the two germline ends. CDR3 nucleotide sequence: TGTGCCAGCAATCAGGGGAAGTTGGCTTTCTTT. This gives the protein CASNQGKLAFF.

This clonotype occurred a few times. The J gene is TRBJ1-2, the V gene TRBV21-1; the table gives TRBD1 as D, unverified against the DNA. TRBV21-1 is an annotated pseudogene. This CDR3 is 16 amino acids long. CDR3: CASSSPRTWANYGYTF. The CDR3, as DNA: TGTGCCAGCAGCTCCCCCCGGACGTGGGCTAACTATGGCTACACCTTC.

This clonotype was seen a handful of times. The genes are TRBV11-2 and TRBJ2-7; D might be TRBD1 (5 bases). The germline CDR1 and CDR2 sequences are SGHAT and FQNNGV. The CDR3 has 14 amino acids. V gave up 5 bases and J gave up 5 bases, with 16 bases separating them. In DNA, the CDR3 is TGTGCCAGCAGCGAGCCGGGCTACAGGAACGAGCAGTACTTC. This encodes CASSEPGYRNEQYF.

This chain joins TRBV6-5 and TRBJ2-7, with 7 bases matching TRBD1. CDR1 is MNHEY and CDR2 is SVGAGI in the germline V gene. CDR3 length equals 13 residues. V shed 7 bases, J shed 5 bases, and the junction held 8 bases outside the gene matches. Here the CDR3 DNA reads TGTGCCAGCACCTTTGGTAGGGGGCACGAGCAGTACTTC. This translates into CASTFGRGHEQYF.

The rearrangement uses TRBV20-1 and TRBJ2-5, with D tentatively TRBD2 (6 bases). Germline V gene sequence: CDR1 DFQATT, CDR2 SNEGSKA (reference sequence). V lost 3 bases and J lost 3, with 14 bases in between. The CDR3 consists of 14 residues. CDR3 in DNA: TGCAGTGCTAGTGCGGGATTGGGGAAAGAGACCCAGTACTTC. Translated: CSASAGLGKETQYF.

The genes are TRBV2 and TRBJ2-5; 8 bases match TRBD2. Unmatched junction bases numbered 6, after V lost 5 bases and J lost 4 bases. Germline-derived CDR1 and CDR2 are SNHLY and FYNNEI. The CDR3 contains 14 residues. This CDR3 reads CASSSFRGGETQYF. The CDR3 DNA follows: TGTGCCAGCAGTTCCTTTCGGGGGGGAGAGACCCAGTACTTC.

This chain uses TRBV4-1 with TRBJ1-4; D is ambiguous. The CDR3 loop spans 14 amino acids. Germline-derived CDR1 and CDR2 are MGHRA and YSYEKL. With 0 bases removed from V and 5 bases from J, the gap between germline ends came to 7 bases. CDR3 region: CASSQDRGNEKLFF. The CDR3 DNA reads TGCGCCAGCAGCCAAGATCGAGGGAATGAAAAACTGTTTTTT.

This sequence joins TRBV7-9 and TRBJ2-3; possibly TRBD2 for D (6 bases). There are 14 residues in the CDR3. V was cut by 5 bases and J by 10 bases, with 19 bases left in between. CDR1 and CDR2 (germline): SEHNR, FQNEAQ (reference sequence). Written as DNA, the CDR3 is TGTGCCAGCAGCCCCCGGACTGGGGGGATGCCGCAGTATTTT. Its translation is CASSPRTGGMPQYF.

This clonotype was seen only a few times. The CDR3 here is CASRGVGSPNYGYTF. CDR3 DNA sequence: TGTGCCAGCAGGGGGGTGGGCAGCCCCAACTATGGCTACACCTTC. The rearrangement links TRBV9 to TRBJ1-2, with D possibly matching TRBD1 (5 bases). V lost 5 bases and J lost 2, with 16 bases in between. Germline lookup yields CDR1 SGDLS and CDR2 YYNGEE. The CDR3 length is 15 residues.

The CDR3 loop is CASSETGTGDYTF. Written as DNA, the CDR3 is TGTGCCAGCAGTGAGACCGGGACAGGGGATTACACCTTC. The chain recombines TRBV6-1 with TRBJ1-2, with 10 bases matching TRBD1. Trimming at V came to 3 bases and at J to 11 bases, leaving 6 bases not matched to a gene. CDR3 length: 13 amino acids. CDR1 and CDR2 (germline): MNHNS, SASEGT.

Only a few counts were recorded for this clonotype. CDR3 protein: CASRWFNEQYF. The CDR3 DNA reads as TGTGCCAGCAGGTGGTTCAACGAGCAGTACTTC. The V gene is TRBV28, the J gene TRBJ2-7; no clear D gene. The CDR3 sequence is 11 residues long. Between the trimmed V and J ends, which lost 6 bases and 5 bases, there was a span of 8 bases. CDR1 is MDHEN and CDR2 is SYDVKM in the germline V gene.

The chain is built from TRBV2 and TRBJ2-7; D is unresolved. This CDR3 contains 13 residues. V was clipped by 6 bases and J by 3 bases, with 12 bases between them. Germline values: CDR1 SNHLY, CDR2 FYNNEI. The CDR3 sequence: CASSERRLYEQYF. For the CDR3, the DNA is TGTGCCAGCAGCGAGAGGAGACTCTACGAGCAGTACTTC.